This TCR beta chain is drawn from a study of shared clonotypes between healthy human individuals. The CDR3 is made up of 14 amino acids. Per germline, CDR1 MNHEY and CDR2 SMNVEV (reference sequence). The V end lost 8 bases, the J end lost 4 bases, and 14 bases lay between the germline ends. Naive-designated CD8 cells lacked CD45RO, were positively enriched for CCR7, and omitted terminally differentiated effector memory CD45RA+ cells. Recent acute infections and vaccinations were absent in the healthy HIV-negative adult donors. The donors were all Caucasian adults (living in Nashville, Tennessee). Each replicate PCR on the sorted subsets used about 0.2 ug DNA (approximately 33,000 T cell genomes). Generated by immunoSEQ multiplex PCR, the TCRdb table keeps only in-frame clones and is missing some. This table has some 2,100,000 clones, about 93% appearing once.

The chain is built from TRBV27 and TRBJ2-2; possibly TRBD1 for D (5 bases). The receptor comes from a man aged 18 to 35 in good health. Some clones in this sample may be carry-over from other donors' samples. Sequencing was performed on naive CD8+ T cells from PBMCs. The CDR3 coding sequence is TGTGCCAGCGGGGAAGGGGCACTCACCGGGGAGCTGTTTTTT. Amino acids: CASGEGALTGELFF.